Below are 12 T cell receptor beta chains sequenced from a single sample in a study of blood T cells in healthy people across ages. Then a second PCR, running roughly 7 to 11 cycles, was carried out with a sample-barcoded 5' primer and a J-beta primer mix. TCRdb fed the 5' RACE reads into MiXCR, producing one record per CDR3 protein. The sample has about 930,000 distinct CDR3 sequences, almost 30% seen once. These same records also appear under a second study, on T cells of mothers and their children.

Sequencing input: blood. These receptors were taken from a woman in her 40s in good health.

A word on this clonotype: Possible read error: a much larger clone is one base away. This chain connects TRBV6-2 or TRBV6-3 to TRBJ2-7; D perhaps matches TRBD2 (6 bases). This CDR3 contains 14 residues. V lost 10 bases, J lost 2 bases, and 18 bases lay in between. Looked up from germline, CDR1 is MNHEY and CDR2 is SVGEGT. The CDR3 sequence: CANSPLAETYEQYF. DNA for the CDR3: TGTGCCAACAGCCCCTTAGCGGAGACCTACGAGCAGTACTTC.

The chain is built from TRBV11-3 and TRBJ2-7; 8 bases are a match to TRBD2. The DNA end is more similar to TRBJ2-5, so the J call may be wrong. CDR3 length: 15 amino acids. From germline, CDR1 is SGHNT and CDR2 YENEEA. This CDR3 is CASSSRTSSKETQYF. The CDR3 DNA reads as TGTGCCAGCAGCTCGAGGACTAGCTCCAAAGAGACCCAGTACTTC.

This clonotype turned up a few times. The J gene is TRBJ2-2, the V gene TRBV5-4; D is ambiguous. The CDR3 runs 14 residues. Germline loops: CDR1 SGHNT, CDR2 YYREEE (reference sequence). V was trimmed by 2 bases and J by 3 bases, leaving 8 bases between them. This CDR3 is CASSFGMDTGELFF. The CDR3 bases are TGTGCCAGCAGCTTCGGTATGGACACCGGGGAGCTGTTTTTT.

This clonotype was seen ten or more times. The V gene is TRBV24-1, the J gene TRBJ2-5; the match to TRBD2 covers 8 bases. The V and J ends lost 0 bases and 2 bases, in that order; junction bases with no gene match: 4. Germline CDR1 KGHDR, CDR2 SFDVKD. This CDR3 region has 16 residues. The CDR3 nucleotides read TGTGCCACCAGTGATTTGGGCGGGGGGCCTCAAGAGACCCAGTACTTC. Protein sequence: CATSDLGGGPQETQYF.

The chain is built from TRBV3-1 and TRBJ1-1; D possibly corresponds to TRBD1 (6 bases). The CDR3 totals 13 residues. Germline V gene sequence: CDR1 LGHDT, CDR2 YNNKEL (reference sequence). V was cut by 4 bases and J by 6 bases, with 12 bases left in between. The CDR3 loop reads CASSPWEGAEAFF. In nucleotides, the CDR3 is TGTGCCAGCAGCCCCTGGGAGGGGGCTGAAGCTTTCTTT.

This rearrangement joins TRBV14 to TRBJ2-5; D may be TRBD2 (5 bases). Per the germline V gene, CDR1 is SGHDN and CDR2 is FVKESK. V lost 3 bases and J lost 6, with 14 bases in between. This CDR3 comprises 14 residues. The CDR3 loop reads CASSHLGTGKTQYF. CDR3 DNA sequence: TGTGCCAGCAGCCATCTCGGAACCGGGAAGACCCAGTACTTC. Full variable domain (remainder filled in from reference TRBV14 and TRBJ2-5): EAGVTQFPSHSVIEKGQTVTLRCDPISGHDNLYWYRRVMGKEIKFLLHFVKESKQDESGMPNNRFLAERTGGTYSTLKVQPAELEDSGVYFCASSHLGTGKTQYFGPGTRLLVL.

This clonotype was detected only a few times. The rearrangement uses TRBV20-1 and TRBJ1-2; no definite D call. With 1 base removed from V and 4 bases from J, the gap between germline ends came to 7 bases. The germline CDR1 and CDR2 sequences are DFQATT and SNEGSKA (reference sequence). The CDR3 has 12 amino acids. The DNA of the CDR3 is TGCAGTGCTAGAGCCCCCAGCTATGGCTACACCTTC. Translation: CSARAPSYGYTF.

This clonotype was seen only a few times. Here the CDR3 DNA reads TGCGCCAGCAGCCATGAAGGGGCGGCCTACGAGCAGTACTTC. It is translated as CASSHEGAAYEQYF. The chain employs TRBV4-1 and TRBJ2-7, with D perhaps TRBD1 (5 bases). The CDR3 has 14 residues. V lost 3 bases, J lost 2 bases, and 11 bases lay in between. In germline, CDR1 is MGHRA, CDR2 YSYEKL.

The J gene is TRBJ1-1, the V gene TRBV7-9; D is ambiguous. V shed 7 bases and J shed 0 bases, with 15 bases lying between them. CDR1 and CDR2 from the germline V gene are SEHNR and FQNEAQ (reference sequence). The CDR3 length is 15 residues. As DNA, the CDR3 is TGTGCCAGCACCCGGGCAGAGGGCTTGAACACTGAAGCTTTCTTT. As protein: CASTRAEGLNTEAFF.

The rearrangement links TRBV28 to TRBJ1-5; D not resolved. Trimming left V 5 bases short and J 5 bases short, with 22 bases between. The CDR3 loop spans 17 amino acids. In germline, CDR1 is MDHEN, CDR2 SYDVKM. The CDR3 DNA is TGTGCCAGCAGTCCCGTCCTCCCGGCAGACCAGGATCAGCCCCAGCATTTT. This translates into CASSPVLPADQDQPQHF.

This clonotype was picked up a small number of times. The J gene is TRBJ2-4, the V gene TRBV20-1; maybe TRBD2 (5 bases). Gene TRBJ2-1 matches the end of the DNA better, so the J call may be wrong. Germline values: CDR1 DFQATT, CDR2 SNEGSKA (reference sequence). This CDR3 region has 13 residues. The DNA for the CDR3 is TGCAGTCCGCTCGAGCTAGCCAAAAACATTCAGTTCTTC. It specifies CSPLELAKNIQFF.

This clonotype was detected ten times or more. The chain is built from TRBV4-1 and TRBJ2-6; 7 bases agree with TRBD2. V shed 3 bases and J 7 bases; nucleotides not matched to a gene: 9. In germline, CDR1 is MGHRA, CDR2 YSYEKL. The CDR3 has 16 residues. The DNA of the CDR3 is TGCGCCAGCAGCCAGGCCGCCCTAGCGGCTGCCAACGTCCTGACTTTC. Protein: CASSQAALAAANVLTF.